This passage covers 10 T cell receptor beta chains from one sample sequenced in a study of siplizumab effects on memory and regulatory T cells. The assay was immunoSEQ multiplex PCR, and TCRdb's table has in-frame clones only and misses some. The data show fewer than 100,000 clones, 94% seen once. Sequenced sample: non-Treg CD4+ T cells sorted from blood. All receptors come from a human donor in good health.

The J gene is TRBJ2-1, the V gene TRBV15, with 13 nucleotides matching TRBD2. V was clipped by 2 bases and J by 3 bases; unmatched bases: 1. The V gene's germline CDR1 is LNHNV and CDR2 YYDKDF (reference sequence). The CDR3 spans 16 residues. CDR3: CATSRRTSGSYNEQFF. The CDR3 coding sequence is TGTGCCACCAGCAGAAGGACTAGCGGGAGCTACAATGAGCAGTTCTTC.

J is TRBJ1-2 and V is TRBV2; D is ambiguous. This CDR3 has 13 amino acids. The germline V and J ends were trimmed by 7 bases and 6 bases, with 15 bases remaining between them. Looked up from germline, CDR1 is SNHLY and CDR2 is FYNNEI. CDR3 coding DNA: TGTGCCAGCATACCAGAGGTGGACCATGGCTACACCTTC. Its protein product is CASIPEVDHGYTF.

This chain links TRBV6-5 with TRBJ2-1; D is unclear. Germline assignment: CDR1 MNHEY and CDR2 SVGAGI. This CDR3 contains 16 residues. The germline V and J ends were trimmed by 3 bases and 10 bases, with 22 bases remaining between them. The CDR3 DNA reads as TGTGCCAGCAGTTATGATGTATCGTTTGACGGACCGGAGCAGTTCTTC. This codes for CASSYDVSFDGPEQFF.

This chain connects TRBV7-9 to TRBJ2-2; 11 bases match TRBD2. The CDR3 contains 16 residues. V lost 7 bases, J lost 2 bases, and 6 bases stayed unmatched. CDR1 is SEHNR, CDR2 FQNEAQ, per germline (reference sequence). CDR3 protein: CASTPGLAANTGELFF. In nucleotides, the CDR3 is TGTGCCAGCACCCCGGGACTAGCGGCAAACACCGGGGAGCTGTTTTTT.

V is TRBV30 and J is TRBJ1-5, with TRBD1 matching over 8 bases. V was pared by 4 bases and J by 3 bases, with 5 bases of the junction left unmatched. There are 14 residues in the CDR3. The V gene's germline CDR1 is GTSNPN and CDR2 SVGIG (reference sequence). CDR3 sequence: CAWIGQGNNQPQHF. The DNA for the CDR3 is TGTGCCTGGATAGGACAGGGTAACAATCAGCCCCAGCATTTT.

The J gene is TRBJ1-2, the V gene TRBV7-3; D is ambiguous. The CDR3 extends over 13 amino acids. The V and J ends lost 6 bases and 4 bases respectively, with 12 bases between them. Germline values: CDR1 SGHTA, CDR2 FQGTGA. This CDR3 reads CASRPDNSYGYTF. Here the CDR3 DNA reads TGTGCCAGCAGGCCAGACAACTCCTATGGCTACACCTTC.

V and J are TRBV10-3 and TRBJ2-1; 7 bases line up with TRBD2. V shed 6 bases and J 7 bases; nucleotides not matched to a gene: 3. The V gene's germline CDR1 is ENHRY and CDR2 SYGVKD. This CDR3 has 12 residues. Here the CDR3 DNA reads TGTGCCATCAGCTCCGGGGGGAATGAGCAGTTCTTC. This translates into CAISSGGNEQFF.

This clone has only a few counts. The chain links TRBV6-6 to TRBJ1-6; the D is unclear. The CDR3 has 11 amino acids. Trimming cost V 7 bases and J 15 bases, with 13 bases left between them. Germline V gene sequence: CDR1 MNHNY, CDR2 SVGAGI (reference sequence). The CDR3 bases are TGTGCCAGCACTTTCGCGGGCCGCCTCCACTTT. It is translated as CASTFAGRLHF.

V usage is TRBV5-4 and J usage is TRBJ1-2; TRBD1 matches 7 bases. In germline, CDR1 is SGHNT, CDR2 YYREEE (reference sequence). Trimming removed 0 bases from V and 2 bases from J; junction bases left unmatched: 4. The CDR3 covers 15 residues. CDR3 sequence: CASSLVAGGNYGYTF. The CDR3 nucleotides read TGTGCCAGCAGCTTGGTGGCAGGGGGAAACTATGGCTACACCTTC.

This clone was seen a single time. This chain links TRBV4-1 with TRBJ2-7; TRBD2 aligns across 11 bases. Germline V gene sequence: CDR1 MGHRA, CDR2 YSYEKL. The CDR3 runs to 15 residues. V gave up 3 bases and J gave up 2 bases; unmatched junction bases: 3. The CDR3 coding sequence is TGCGCCAGCAGCCAGGGACTAGCGGCAACCTACGAGCAGTACTTC. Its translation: CASSQGLAATYEQYF.